This TCR beta chain is drawn from a study of blood T cell repertoires in COVID-19. Sequencing was performed with immunoSEQ multiplex PCR; in TCRdb, only in-frame clones are kept and a portion is missing. The table lists about 310,000 clones, 75% to 90% of them singletons. Looked up from germline, CDR1 is KGHDR and CDR2 is SFDVKD. Trimming left V 3 bases short and J 2 bases short, with 11 bases between. This CDR3 has 15 residues. The source of this sequence is a middle-aged woman who had recovered from COVID-19. Sequencing used PBMCs or T cells enriched from blood (not recorded which). The V and J genes are TRBV24-1 and TRBJ2-3; maybe TRBD2 (6 bases). CDR3 sequence reads: CATSDTAGFTDTQYF. CDR3 bases: TGTGCCACCAGTGATACGGCGGGATTCACAGATACGCAGTATTTT.